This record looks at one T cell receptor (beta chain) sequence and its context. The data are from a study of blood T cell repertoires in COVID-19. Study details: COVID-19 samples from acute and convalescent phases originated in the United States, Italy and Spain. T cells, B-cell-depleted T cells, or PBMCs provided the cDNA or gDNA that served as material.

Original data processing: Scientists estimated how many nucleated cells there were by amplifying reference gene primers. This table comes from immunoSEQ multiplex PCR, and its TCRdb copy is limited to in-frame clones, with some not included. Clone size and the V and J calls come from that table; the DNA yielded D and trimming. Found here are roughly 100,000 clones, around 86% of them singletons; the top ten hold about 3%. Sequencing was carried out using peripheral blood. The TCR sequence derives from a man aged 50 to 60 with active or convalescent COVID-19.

The CDR3 sequence is CAISETGMPDTQYF. CDR3 DNA: TGTGCCATCAGTGAAACAGGGATGCCAGATACGCAGTATTTT. J is TRBJ2-3 and V is TRBV10-3; perhaps TRBD1 as D (6 bases). Germline V gene sequence: CDR1 ENHRY, CDR2 SYGVKD. Trimming left V 3 bases short and J 4 bases short, with 11 bases between. This CDR3 is 14 amino acids long.